These T cell receptor beta chains were read from a single sample in a study of T cells in Graves' hyperthyroidism and ophthalmopathy. In TCRdb, the multiplex PCR reads were re-called with MiXCR into one record per CDR3 protein. There are 500,000 to 650,000 distinct CDR3 sequences in the sample; 11% to 15% occur only once, and approximately 13% lies in the top ten. Sequences were obtained from blood. The receptors were sampled from a woman in her 40s with Graves' hyperthyroidism. Each CDR3 is given with its conserved first and last residue. A D gene is named only where the DNA matches it firmly. Part of the rows lack a size; the others show once, few, many or a class for expanded clones.

j_call d_call clone_size v_call cdr3_nt cdr3_aa
TRBJ2-1 TRBD2 many TRBV6-2/TRBV6-3 TGTGCCAGCACCGAGCTGAGCGGGAGCCCCGGGAATGAGCAGTTCTTC CASTELSGSPGNEQFF
TRBJ2-4 TRBD2 . TRBV5-5 TGTGCCAGCAGCGTGGGACTAGCGGGAGGGCCAAACATTCAGTACTTC CASSVGLAGGPNIQYF
TRBJ1-1 . many TRBV18 TGTGCCAGCTCACCACCGGACTTTGACACTGAAGCTTTCTTT CASSPPDFDTEAFF
TRBJ2-1 . many TRBV2 TGTGCCAGCAGTGAAAGGGCGGGGACAGCCTACAATGAGCAGTTCTTC CASSERAGTAYNEQFF
TRBJ2-6 . many TRBV28 TGTGCCAGCAGGAAAGGAGGGGCGAGTGGGGCCAACGTCCTGACTTTC CASRKGGASGANVLTF
TRBJ2-1 . many TRBV20-1 TGCAGTGCCACGGGGCTAGCTGAACCCTCCTACAATGAGCAGTTCTTC CSATGLAEPSYNEQFF
TRBJ2-1 TRBD2 few TRBV7-3 TGTGCCAGCAGTTCTAGCGGAACCCGGGGCAATGAGCAGTTCTTC CASSSSGTRGNEQFF
TRBJ1-2 . many TRBV12-3/TRBV12-4 TGTGCCAGCAGTTTAGGGGCAGCTTCTAACTATGGCTACACCTTC CASSLGAASNYGYTF
TRBJ1-1 . many TRBV18 TGTGCCAGCTCAGTCGGGACAACGAACACTGAAGCTTTCTTT CASSVGTTNTEAFF
TRBJ2-1 TRBD2 few TRBV20-1 TGCAGTGCTAGGGGACTAGCGGGAGCGGATTACAATGAGCAGTTCTTC CSARGLAGADYNEQFF
TRBJ1-2 . . TRBV7-8 TGTGCCAGCAGCCCGGCCGCCGAGGGGGGTAACTATGGCTACACCTTC CASSPAAEGGNYGYTF
TRBJ2-7 TRBD1 many TRBV28 TGTGCCAGCACCAAGGGGGCACCAAGCTCCTACGAGCAGTACTTC CASTKGAPSSYEQYF
TRBJ2-7 TRBD2 . TRBV5-1 TGCGCCAGCAACGGACTAGCGGGAGTTTACGAGCAGTACTTC CASNGLAGVYEQYF
TRBJ2-7 TRBD2 many TRBV5-1 TGCGCCAGCAGCTTGGATGGTAGCGGGGGCTACGAGCAGTACTTC CASSLDGSGGYEQYF
TRBJ2-3 . many TRBV30 TGTGCCTGGAGAGGGCAGTTAGAACACACAGATACGCAGTATTTT CAWRGQLEHTDTQYF
TRBJ1-5 . . TRBV6-1 TGTGCCAGCAGTGTCCTGGGGCAGGGCCAGCAGCCCCAGCATTTT CASSVLGQGQQPQHF
TRBJ1-2 TRBD1 few TRBV19 TGTGCCAGTACCCCGGGGACAGGGAAGGACTATGGCTACACCTTC CASTPGTGKDYGYTF
TRBJ2-1 TRBD2 many TRBV20-1 TGCAGTGCTAGGTCCCCCGGGGCGGGAGGTTTTAATGAGCAGTTCTTC CSARSPGAGGFNEQFF
TRBJ2-2 . . TRBV5-4 TGTGCCAGCAGCTTGGGGGACCACCACCGGGAGCTGTTTTTT CASSLGDHHRELFF
TRBJ2-7 TRBD1 few TRBV7-6 TGTGCCAGCAGCTTTTCGGGACAGGGGGCAGACGAGCAGTACTTC CASSFSGQGADEQYF
TRBJ1-3 TRBD1 many TRBV28 TGTGCCAGCAGTCCCGTGACAGGGGCCGGAAACACCATATATTTT CASSPVTGAGNTIYF
TRBJ2-5 . many TRBV30 TGTGCCTGGAGTATCGGTGGGCTCCAAGAGACCCAGTACTTC CAWSIGGLQETQYF
TRBJ1-4 TRBD1 . TRBV5-6 TGTGCCAGCAGCAACTCGGACAGGGGGCCTCGTGGTGAAAAACTGTTTTTT CASSNSDRGPRGEKLFF
TRBJ2-7 . many TRBV30 TGTGCCTGGAGTGGGGGGCAGGGTTGGCAGTACTTC CAWSGGQGWQYF
TRBJ2-2 . few TRBV5-1 TGCGCCAGCAGCGCGTACACCGGGGAGCTGTTTTTT CASSAYTGELFF
TRBJ2-2 TRBD1 . TRBV6-1 TGTGCCAGCATAGCAGGGACAGGGTGGACCGGGGAGCTGTTTTTT CASIAGTGWTGELFF
TRBJ2-5 . few TRBV5-1 TGCGCCAGCAGCGGTGGCCAGACACAAGAGACCCAGTACTTC CASSGGQTQETQYF
TRBJ2-2 . many TRBV10-2 TGCGCCAGCACCCAGAGGGGAGGGACAGCGAACACCGGGGAGCTGTTTTTT CASTQRGGTANTGELFF
TRBJ2-3 . many TRBV20-1 TGCAGTGCTGGAGACTCCAAGACGTTCACAGATACGCAGTATTTT CSAGDSKTFTDTQYF
TRBJ2-1 . many TRBV6-6 TGTGCCAGCAGTTACTCGCACCCTAGGACAACCTCCTACAATGAGCAGTTCTTC CASSYSHPRTTSYNEQFF
TRBJ2-1 . many TRBV12-3/TRBV12-4 TGTGCCAGCAGCAACCGGGACTCCTCCTACAATGAGCAGTTCTTC CASSNRDSSYNEQFF
TRBJ2-3 . . TRBV29-1 TGCAGCCAGAGGAGGGGGGGGGCAGATACGCAGTATTTT CSQRRGGADTQYF
TRBJ2-2 TRBD1 few TRBV7-3 TGTGCCAGCAGGCCACAGGGGGCGGGTACCGGGGAGCTGTTTTTT CASRPQGAGTGELFF